The present TCR beta chain was sequenced within a study of intratumoral heterogeneity in liver cancer. Tumour samples came from separate, distinct regions of the hepatocellular carcinoma nodule. This clone was counted between two and nine times. Its antigen is as yet unknown. The protocol was immunoSEQ multiplex PCR, while the TCRdb copy is restricted to in-frame clones and leaves out a portion. This table holds under 6,500 clones, around two thirds found once. The study, taken as a whole, reports: Significantly more unique clonal expansions occurred in tumor region a than b.

In germline, CDR1 is MDHEN, CDR2 SYDVKM. The CDR3 spans 13 residues. The germline V and J ends were trimmed by 7 bases and 1 base, with 10 bases remaining between them. The chain carries TRBV28 and TRBJ1-1, with no clear D. Sample: tumor tissue, taken before any cancer treatment. This clonotype was obtained from a woman between 65 and 79 years old with hepatocellular carcinoma. The CDR3 bases are TGTGCCAGCATCGGGAGCCAGAACACTGAAGCTTTCTTT. It codes for CASIGSQNTEAFF. Supplemented by reference TRBV28 and TRBJ1-1, the full variable domain reads DVKVTQSSRYLVKRTGEKVFLECVQDMDHENMFWYRQDPGLGLRLIYFSYDVKMKEKGDIPEGYSVSREKKERFSLILESASTNQTSMYLCASIGSQNTEAFFGQGTRLTVV.